This entry concerns a single T cell receptor beta chain. CD45RO-negative cells were positively selected for CCR7, leaving out terminally differentiated effector memory CD45RA+ cells. Sequencing was performed with immunoSEQ multiplex PCR; in TCRdb, only in-frame clones are kept and a portion is missing. The table lists approximately 2,200,000 clones, 93% of them singletons. This entry is derived from a study of shared clonotypes between healthy human individuals. The receptor's source is a man younger than 35 in good health. Some clones in this sample may be carry-over from other donors' samples. Source material: naive CD8+ T cells from PBMCs.

The CDR3 protein is CASSLGGLAYEQFF. The CDR3 DNA sequence: TGTGCCAGCAGCTTAGGTGGACTAGCCTATGAGCAGTTCTTC. The rearrangement joins TRBV7-2 to TRBJ2-1, with TRBD2 matching over 8 bases. Germline-derived CDR1 and CDR2 are SGHTA and FQGNSA. The CDR3 length is 14 residues. V gave up 1 base and J gave up 8 bases; unmatched junction bases: 4.